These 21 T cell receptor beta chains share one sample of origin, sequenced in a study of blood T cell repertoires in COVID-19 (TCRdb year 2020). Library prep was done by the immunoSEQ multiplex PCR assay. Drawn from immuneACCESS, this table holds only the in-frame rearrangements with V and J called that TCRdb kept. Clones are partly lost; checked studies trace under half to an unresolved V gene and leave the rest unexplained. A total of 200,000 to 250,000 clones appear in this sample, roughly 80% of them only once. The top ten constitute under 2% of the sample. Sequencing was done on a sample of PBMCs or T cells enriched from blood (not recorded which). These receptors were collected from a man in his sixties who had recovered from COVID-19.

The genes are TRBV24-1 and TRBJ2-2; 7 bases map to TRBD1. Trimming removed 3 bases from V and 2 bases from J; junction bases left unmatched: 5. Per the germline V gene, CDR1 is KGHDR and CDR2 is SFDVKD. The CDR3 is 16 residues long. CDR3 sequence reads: CATSDPRGLNTGELFF. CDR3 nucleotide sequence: TGTGCCACCAGTGATCCTAGGGGGCTCAACACCGGGGAGCTGTTTTTT.

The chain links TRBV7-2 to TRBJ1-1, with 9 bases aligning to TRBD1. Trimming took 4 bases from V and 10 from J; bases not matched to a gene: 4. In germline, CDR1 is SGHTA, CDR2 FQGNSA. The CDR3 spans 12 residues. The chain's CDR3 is CASSSGQGRAFF. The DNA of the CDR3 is TGTGCCAGCAGCTCCGGACAGGGGCGAGCTTTCTTT.

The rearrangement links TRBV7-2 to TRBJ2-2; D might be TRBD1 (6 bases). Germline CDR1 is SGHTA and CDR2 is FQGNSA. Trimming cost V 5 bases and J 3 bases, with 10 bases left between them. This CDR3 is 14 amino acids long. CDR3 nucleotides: TGTGCCAGCAGCGGGACAACTTACACCGGGGAGCTGTTTTTT. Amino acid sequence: CASSGTTYTGELFF. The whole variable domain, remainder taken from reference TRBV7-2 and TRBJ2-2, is GAGVSQSPSNKVTEKGKDVELRCDPISGHTALYWYRQSLGQGLEFLIYFQGNSAPDKSGLPSDRFSAERTGGSVSTLTIQRTQQEDSAVYLCASSGTTYTGELFFGEGSRLTVL.

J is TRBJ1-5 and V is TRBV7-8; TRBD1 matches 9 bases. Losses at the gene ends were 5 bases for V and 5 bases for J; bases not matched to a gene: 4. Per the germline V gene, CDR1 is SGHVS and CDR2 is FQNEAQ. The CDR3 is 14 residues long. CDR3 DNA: TGTGCCAGCAGCAGGGACAGGGCCGATCAGCCCCAGCATTTT. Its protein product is CASSRDRADQPQHF.

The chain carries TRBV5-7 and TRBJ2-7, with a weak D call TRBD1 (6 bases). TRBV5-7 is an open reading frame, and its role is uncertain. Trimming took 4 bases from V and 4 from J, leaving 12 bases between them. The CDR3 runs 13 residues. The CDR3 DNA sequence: TGTGCCAGCAGCACAAGGGACAAATACGAGCAGTACTTC. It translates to CASSTRDKYEQYF.

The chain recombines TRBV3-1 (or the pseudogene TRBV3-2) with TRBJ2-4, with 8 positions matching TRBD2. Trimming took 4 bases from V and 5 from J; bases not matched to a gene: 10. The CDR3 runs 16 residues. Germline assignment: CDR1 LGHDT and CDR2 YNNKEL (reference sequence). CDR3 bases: TGTGCCAGCAGCCTAAAACTGGCGGGAGGTCAAAACATTCAGTACTTC. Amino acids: CASSLKLAGGQNIQYF.

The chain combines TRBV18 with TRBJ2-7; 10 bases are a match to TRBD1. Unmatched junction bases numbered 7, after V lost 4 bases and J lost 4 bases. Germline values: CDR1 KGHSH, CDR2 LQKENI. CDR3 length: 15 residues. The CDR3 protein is CASSLTDRGWYEQYF. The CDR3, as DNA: TGTGCCAGCTCACTAACGGACAGGGGGTGGTACGAGCAGTACTTC. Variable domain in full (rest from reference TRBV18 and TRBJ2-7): NAGVMQNPRHLVRRRGQEARLRCSPMKGHSHVYWYRQLPEEGLKFMVYLQKENIIDESGMPKERFSAEFPKEGPSILRIQQVVRGDSAAYFCASSLTDRGWYEQYFGPGTRLTVT.

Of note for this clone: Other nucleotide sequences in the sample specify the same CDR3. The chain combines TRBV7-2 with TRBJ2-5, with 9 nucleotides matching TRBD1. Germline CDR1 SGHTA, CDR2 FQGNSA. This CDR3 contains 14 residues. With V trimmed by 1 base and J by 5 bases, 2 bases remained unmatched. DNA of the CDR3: TGTGCCAGCAGCTTAGACAGGGGGCTCGAGACCCAGTACTTC. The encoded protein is CASSLDRGLETQYF.

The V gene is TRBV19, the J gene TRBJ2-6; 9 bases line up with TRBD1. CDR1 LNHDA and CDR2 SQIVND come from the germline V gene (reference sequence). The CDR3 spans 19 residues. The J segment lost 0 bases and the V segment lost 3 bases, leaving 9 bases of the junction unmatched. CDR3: CASSISRDRGFSGANVLTF. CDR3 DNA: TGTGCCAGTAGTATTTCTCGAGACAGGGGGTTCTCTGGGGCCAACGTCCTGACTTTC.

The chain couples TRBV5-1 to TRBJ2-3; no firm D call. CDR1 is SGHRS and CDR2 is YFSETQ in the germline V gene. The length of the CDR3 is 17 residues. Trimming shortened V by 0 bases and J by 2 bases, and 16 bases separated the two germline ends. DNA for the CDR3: TGCGCCAGCAGCTTGGCCTTTGCCGCACTCGCCACAGATACGCAGTATTTT. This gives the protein CASSLAFAALATDTQYF.

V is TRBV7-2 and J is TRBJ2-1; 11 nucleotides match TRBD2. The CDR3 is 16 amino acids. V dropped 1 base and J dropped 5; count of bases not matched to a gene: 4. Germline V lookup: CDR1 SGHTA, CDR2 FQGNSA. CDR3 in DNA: TGTGCCAGCAGCTTAGTGGGGACTAGCGGACACAATGAGCAGTTCTTC. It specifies CASSLVGTSGHNEQFF.

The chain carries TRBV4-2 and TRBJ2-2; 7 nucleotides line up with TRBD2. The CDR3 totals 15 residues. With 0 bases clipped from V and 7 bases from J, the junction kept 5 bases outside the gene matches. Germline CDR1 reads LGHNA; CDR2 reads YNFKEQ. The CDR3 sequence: CASSQDYAGVGELFF. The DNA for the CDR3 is TGTGCCAGCAGCCAAGATTACGCGGGGGTCGGGGAGCTGTTTTTT.

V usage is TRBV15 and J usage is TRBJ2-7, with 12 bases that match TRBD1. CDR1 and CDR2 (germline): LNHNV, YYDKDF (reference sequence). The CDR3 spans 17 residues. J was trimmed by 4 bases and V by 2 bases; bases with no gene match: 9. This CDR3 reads CATSRPRPGQGAYEQYF. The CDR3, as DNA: TGTGCCACCAGCAGACCCCGACCGGGACAGGGGGCGTACGAGCAGTACTTC. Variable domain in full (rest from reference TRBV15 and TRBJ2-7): DAMVIQNPRYQVTQFGKPVTLSCSQTLNHNVMYWYQQKSSQAPKLLFHYYDKDFNNEADTPDNFQSRRPNTSFCFLDIRSPGLGDTAMYLCATSRPRPGQGAYEQYFGPGTRLTVT.

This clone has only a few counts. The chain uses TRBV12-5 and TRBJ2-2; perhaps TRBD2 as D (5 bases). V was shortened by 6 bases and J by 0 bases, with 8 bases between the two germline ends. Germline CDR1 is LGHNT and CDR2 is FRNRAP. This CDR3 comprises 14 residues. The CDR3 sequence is CASGTGTNTGELFF. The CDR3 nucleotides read TGTGCTAGTGGCACCGGGACGAACACCGGGGAGCTGTTTTTT.

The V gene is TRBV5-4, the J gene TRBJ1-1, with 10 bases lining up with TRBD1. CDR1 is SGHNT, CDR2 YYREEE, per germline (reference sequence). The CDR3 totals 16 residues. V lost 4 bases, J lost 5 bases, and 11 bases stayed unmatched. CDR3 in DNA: TGTGCCAGCAGCGACCCGACAGGGGGCGCGGGTACTGAAGCTTTCTTT. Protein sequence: CASSDPTGGAGTEAFF.

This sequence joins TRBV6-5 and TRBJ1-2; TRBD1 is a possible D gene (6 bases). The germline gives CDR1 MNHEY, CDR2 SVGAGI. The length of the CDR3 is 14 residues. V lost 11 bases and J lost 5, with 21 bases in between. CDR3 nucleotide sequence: TGTGCCGTCCGGGGATTACAGGGAAGGTATGGCTACACCTTC. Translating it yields CAVRGLQGRYGYTF.

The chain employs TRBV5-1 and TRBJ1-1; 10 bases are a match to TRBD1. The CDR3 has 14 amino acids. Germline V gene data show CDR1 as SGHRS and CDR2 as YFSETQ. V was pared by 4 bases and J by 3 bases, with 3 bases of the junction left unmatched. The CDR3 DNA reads TGCGCCAGCAGCACGACAGGGGGCCACACTGAAGCTTTCTTT. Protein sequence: CASSTTGGHTEAFF.

The CDR3 DNA reads as TGTGCCAGCAGCTTACGTCGGGACAGGGAGGCAGATACGCAGTATTTT. It translates to CASSLRRDREADTQYF. The chain couples TRBV7-9 to TRBJ2-3; 9 bases map to TRBD1. Trimming took 2 bases from V and 4 from J; bases not matched to a gene: 7. CDR1 is SEHNR, CDR2 FQNEAQ, per germline (reference sequence). CDR3 length: 16 amino acids.

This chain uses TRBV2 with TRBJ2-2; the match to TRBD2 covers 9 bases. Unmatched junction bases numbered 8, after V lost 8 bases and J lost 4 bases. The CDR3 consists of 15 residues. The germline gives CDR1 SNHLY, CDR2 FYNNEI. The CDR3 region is CASRAGGAPTGELFF. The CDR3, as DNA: TGTGCCAGCCGGGCGGGGGGGGCTCCCACCGGGGAGCTGTTTTTT.

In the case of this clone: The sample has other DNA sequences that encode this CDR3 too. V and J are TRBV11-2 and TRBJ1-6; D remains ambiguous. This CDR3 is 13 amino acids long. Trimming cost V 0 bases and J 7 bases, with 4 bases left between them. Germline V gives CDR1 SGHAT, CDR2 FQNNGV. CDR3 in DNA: TGTGCCAGCAGCTTAGAACGGAATTCACCCCTCCACTTT. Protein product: CASSLERNSPLHF.

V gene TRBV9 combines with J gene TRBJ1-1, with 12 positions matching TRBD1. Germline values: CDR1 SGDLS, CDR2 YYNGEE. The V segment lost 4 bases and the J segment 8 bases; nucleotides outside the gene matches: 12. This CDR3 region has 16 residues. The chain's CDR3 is CASSSRPGQGAVEAFF. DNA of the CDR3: TGTGCCAGCAGCTCAAGGCCGGGACAGGGGGCTGTAGAAGCTTTCTTT.